This TCR beta chain appears in the sequencing data of a study of blood T cell repertoires in COVID-19 (dated by TCRdb to the early 2020s). About the investigation overall: Collaborator samples came from the United States, Italy and Spain and covered acute and convalescent phases of COVID-19. The prospective study material was composed of cDNA or gDNA derived from T cells, B-cell-depleted T cells, or PBMCs. Deeply sampled blood TCRbeta repertoires from subjects exposed to, actively infected with, or recovered from COVID-19 were included in the dataset. A freely available public database, intended as a resource for researchers studying the immune response to SARS-CoV-2, is where the repertoires were released. The samples were drawn from two sources: the first 160 participants of the ongoing ImmuneRACE study, and over 1,000 subjects contributed by 6 global collaborators. A de-identified subject ID, COVID-19 status, age in years and sex were almost always included in the sample metadata. HLA class I and class II types, where available, came from metadata supplied by the sample provider rather than from assay-based typing.

The research as a whole found: The amount of clinical and demographic metadata varied by source and participant and was provided uncurated.

Another Seattle source contributed samples from volunteer blood donors who had recovered from COVID-19. Collaborating institutions collected whole blood in K2EDTA tubes following their own protocols. Collaborator samples were shipped for TCRbeta analysis as frozen whole blood, isolated PBMCs, or DNA extracted from either sample type. The immunoSEQ Assay, a bias-controlled multiplex PCR, was used to amplify TCRbeta CDR3 regions from genomic DNA. The authors processed their data as follows. Within the assay, amplification of reference gene primers was used to estimate how many nucleated cells each sample contained. To quantify the absolute abundance of each unique TCRbeta CDR3 rearrangement, sequence reads were collapsed and filtered. For each sample, productive Simpson clonality was calculated by taking the square root of Simpson's diversity index across productive rearrangements. What TCRdb holds here is the immuneACCESS table cut down to in-frame rearrangements. Part of the clones is not present; checked against another copy, under half of the missing clones reflect an unresolved V gene, and the others are unexplained. V, J and clone size were drawn from that table, and D and trimming were deduced from the DNA. Within this sample are 310,000 or so clones, with around 89% of them counted one time only. In total, the top ten clones hold under 6.5% of the sample.

With regard to this clone: It lacks a known antigen. No much larger clonotype is one base removed from it; base qualities were not supplied.

From V the trimming removes 6 bases and from J it removes 6 bases, while the gene matches leave 21 bases of the junction unaccounted for. The germline V gene (reference sequence) supplies CDR1 SEHNR and CDR2 FQNEAQ. The CDR3 runs 18 amino acids, cysteine and phenylalanine included. The CDR3 DNA has 54 bases and is translated from base 1. Rearrangement joined TRBV7-9 to TRBJ2-3; 7 bases in between match TRBD2. The receptor's source is a young man who had recovered from COVID-19. Source material: peripheral blood. The CDR3 protein sequence reads: CASSFLIGGRASADTQYF. The nucleotide sequence is given as TGTGCCAGCAGTTTCCTTATAGGTGGGAGGGCCTCGGCGGATACGCAGTATTTT.